These T cell receptor beta chains were read from a single sample in a study of blood T cell repertoires in COVID-19. Some clones are missing from TCRdb's copy, which holds only in-frame ones; the method was immunoSEQ multiplex PCR. There are under 300,000 clones in the sample; 65% to 80% occur only once, and under 4.5% lies in the top ten. Sequenced material: peripheral blood. These receptor sequences come from a woman aged 40 to 50 with active or convalescent COVID-19. Both conserved end residues are part of each CDR3. Each record gives: J gene, D gene, clone size, V gene, CDR3 protein, CDR3 DNA. The D gene is left open where the match is weak. A row's size may be missing; if present it is once, few, many or a size class.

J gene: TRBJ2-7
D gene: TRBD1
clone size: NA
V gene: TRBV12-3/TRBV12-4
CDR3 protein: CASSPDRGHEQYF
CDR3 DNA: TGTGCCAGCAGTCCTGACAGGGGGCACGAGCAGTACTTC

J gene: TRBJ2-1
D gene: TRBD1
clone size: NA
V gene: TRBV18
CDR3 protein: CASSLSRQGGKRDEQFF
CDR3 DNA: TGTGCCAGCTCACTATCTAGACAGGGGGGTAAACGAGATGAGCAGTTCTTC

J gene: TRBJ2-3
D gene: TRBD1
clone size: NA
V gene: TRBV5-1
CDR3 protein: CATKGQGTADTQYF
CDR3 DNA: TGCGCCACCAAAGGACAGGGGACAGCAGATACGCAGTATTTT

J gene: TRBJ1-2
D gene: NA
clone size: NA
V gene: TRBV4-1
CDR3 protein: CASSPQGSFNYGYTF
CDR3 DNA: TGCGCCAGCAGCCCACAGGGCTCCTTTAACTATGGCTACACCTTC

J gene: TRBJ2-2
D gene: TRBD2
clone size: NA
V gene: TRBV28
CDR3 protein: CASQRDGGTGELFF
CDR3 DNA: TGTGCCAGTCAGCGGGACGGGGGCACCGGGGAGCTGTTTTTT

J gene: TRBJ1-2
D gene: NA
clone size: NA
V gene: TRBV25-1
CDR3 protein: CASSEGRGRYYGYTF
CDR3 DNA: TGTGCCAGCAGTGAAGGAAGGGGAAGGTACTATGGCTACACCTTC

J gene: TRBJ1-1
D gene: NA
clone size: NA
V gene: TRBV6-4
CDR3 protein: CASRSSMSEAFF
CDR3 DNA: TGTGCCAGCAGAAGCTCGATGAGTGAAGCTTTCTTT

J gene: TRBJ2-5
D gene: TRBD2
clone size: NA
V gene: TRBV7-9
CDR3 protein: CASSLPLAGQETQYF
CDR3 DNA: TGTGCCAGCAGCCTACCACTAGCGGGGCAAGAGACCCAGTACTTC

J gene: TRBJ2-3
D gene: NA
clone size: NA
V gene: TRBV5-1
CDR3 protein: CASYTGERDTQYF
CDR3 DNA: TGCGCCAGTTACACCGGGGAGAGGGATACGCAGTATTTT

J gene: TRBJ2-3
D gene: TRBD2
clone size: NA
V gene: TRBV10-3
CDR3 protein: CAISESTGLAGATQYF
CDR3 DNA: TGTGCCATCAGTGAGTCGACAGGACTAGCGGGGGCTACGCAGTATTTT

J gene: TRBJ1-4
D gene: TRBD1
clone size: NA
V gene: TRBV11-2
CDR3 protein: CASRPTGGNNEKLFF
CDR3 DNA: TGTGCCAGCAGACCGACAGGGGGAAATAATGAAAAACTGTTTTTT

J gene: TRBJ1-4
D gene: TRBD1
clone size: NA
V gene: TRBV2
CDR3 protein: CASRITGTGNEKLFF
CDR3 DNA: TGTGCCAGCAGAATAACCGGGACAGGGAATGAAAAACTGTTTTTT

J gene: TRBJ2-7
D gene: TRBD1
clone size: NA
V gene: TRBV2
CDR3 protein: CASSPDRGRTYEQYF
CDR3 DNA: TGTGCCAGCAGCCCGGACAGGGGACGAACCTACGAGCAGTACTTC

J gene: TRBJ2-5
D gene: NA
clone size: many
V gene: TRBV11-1
CDR3 protein: CASSLLSAETQYF
CDR3 DNA: TGTGCCAGCAGCTTATTGAGCGCAGAGACCCAGTACTTC

J gene: TRBJ1-3
D gene: NA
clone size: NA
V gene: TRBV3-1/TRBV3-2
CDR3 protein: CASSLLSGNTIYF
CDR3 DNA: TGTGCCAGCAGCCTTTTATCTGGAAACACCATATATTTT

J gene: TRBJ1-6
D gene: NA
clone size: NA
V gene: TRBV24-1
CDR3 protein: CATSDRPHGLFYNSPLHF
CDR3 DNA: TGTGCCACCAGTGATCGACCACATGGGCTATTCTATAATTCACCCCTCCACTTT

J gene: TRBJ2-5
D gene: TRBD2
clone size: few
V gene: TRBV24-1
CDR3 protein: CATSETTSGQETQYF
CDR3 DNA: TGTGCCACCAGTGAGACGACTAGCGGACAAGAGACCCAGTACTTC

J gene: TRBJ1-2
D gene: NA
clone size: few
V gene: TRBV27
CDR3 protein: CATKRGHGYTF
CDR3 DNA: TGTGCCACCAAACGTGGGCATGGCTACACCTTC

J gene: TRBJ1-1
D gene: NA
clone size: NA
V gene: TRBV30
CDR3 protein: CAWTRSALNTEAFF
CDR3 DNA: TGTGCCTGGACCCGATCAGCGTTGAACACTGAAGCTTTCTTT

J gene: TRBJ2-5
D gene: NA
clone size: NA
V gene: TRBV10-2
CDR3 protein: CASSAQGGETQYF
CDR3 DNA: TGCGCCAGCAGTGCGCAGGGTGGGGAGACCCAGTACTTC

J gene: TRBJ1-6
D gene: TRBD1
clone size: NA
V gene: TRBV3-1/TRBV3-2
CDR3 protein: CASSFDRGGSPLHF
CDR3 DNA: TGTGCCAGCAGCTTCGACAGGGGAGGTTCACCCCTCCACTTT

J gene: TRBJ1-1
D gene: NA
clone size: NA
V gene: TRBV19
CDR3 protein: CASTRGRGTEAFF
CDR3 DNA: TGTGCCAGTACGAGGGGGAGAGGCACTGAAGCTTTCTTT

J gene: TRBJ1-1
D gene: NA
clone size: once
V gene: TRBV9
CDR3 protein: CASSVAGNTEAFF
CDR3 DNA: TGTGCCAGCAGCGTGGCAGGGAACACTGAAGCTTTCTTT

J gene: TRBJ1-4
D gene: NA
clone size: NA
V gene: TRBV5-4
CDR3 protein: CASSQDRPGPNEKLFF
CDR3 DNA: TGTGCCAGCAGCCAAGACAGGCCTGGCCCCAATGAAAAACTGTTTTTT

J gene: TRBJ2-1
D gene: NA
clone size: NA
V gene: TRBV4-1
CDR3 protein: CASSQGAGRNEQFF
CDR3 DNA: TGCGCCAGCAGCCAAGGCGCAGGGCGCAATGAGCAGTTCTTC

J gene: TRBJ1-4
D gene: TRBD1
clone size: once
V gene: TRBV5-5
CDR3 protein: CASSSIRDSRNEKLFF
CDR3 DNA: TGTGCCAGCAGTTCGATAAGGGACAGTCGTAATGAAAAACTGTTTTTT

J gene: TRBJ1-5
D gene: NA
clone size: NA
V gene: TRBV6-6
CDR3 protein: CASWREGDQPQHF
CDR3 DNA: TGTGCCAGCTGGCGGGAGGGGGATCAGCCCCAGCATTTT

J gene: TRBJ2-3
D gene: NA
clone size: NA
V gene: TRBV6-4
CDR3 protein: CASGRTGTDTQYF
CDR3 DNA: TGTGCCAGCGGGCGGACAGGCACAGATACGCAGTATTTT

J gene: TRBJ1-6
D gene: TRBD1
clone size: NA
V gene: TRBV5-1
CDR3 protein: CASSLGAGQGGNSPLHF
CDR3 DNA: TGCGCCAGCAGCTTGGGGGCCGGACAGGGGGGTAATTCACCCCTCCACTTT

J gene: TRBJ2-7
D gene: NA
clone size: NA
V gene: TRBV3-1/TRBV3-2
CDR3 protein: CASSGDQGREQYF
CDR3 DNA: TGTGCCAGCAGCGGGGACCAGGGGCGAGAGCAGTACTTC

J gene: TRBJ1-4
D gene: NA
clone size: NA
V gene: TRBV19
CDR3 protein: CASSIGNRGNEKLFF
CDR3 DNA: TGTGCCAGTAGTATAGGTAACCGAGGTAATGAAAAACTGTTTTTT

J gene: TRBJ1-1
D gene: TRBD1
clone size: NA
V gene: TRBV3-1/TRBV3-2
CDR3 protein: CASSLTGGINTEAFF
CDR3 DNA: TGTGCCAGCAGCCTGACAGGGGGAATCAACACTGAAGCTTTCTTT